The 28 T cell receptor beta chains given below trace back to one sample, sequenced in a study of OX40 agonist ivuxolimab in advanced cancers. Repertoires were generated with immunoSEQ multiplex PCR, while TCRdb's copy carries only in-frame clones and drops some. Here the sample spans over 45,000 clones, just over 85% being singletons. Source: CD4+ or CD8+ T cells sorted from blood, taken in a trial of the OX40 agonist ivuxolimab. These receptors were taken from an adult with an advanced solid tumor such as melanoma, head and neck, liver or kidney cancer.

This rearrangement joins TRBV4-1 to TRBJ1-1, with 8 positions matching TRBD1. CDR3 size: 16 residues. V shed 0 bases and J 4 bases; nucleotides not matched to a gene: 7. Germline CDR1 reads MGHRA; CDR2 reads YSYEKL. The chain's CDR3 is CASSQDEATGVTEAFF. CDR3 DNA: TGCGCCAGCAGCCAAGATGAAGCGACAGGGGTCACTGAAGCTTTCTTT.

DNA for the CDR3: TGTGCCAGCAGTTACTCGACCGCCGTGAACACTGAAGCTTTCTTT. Encoded protein: CASSYSTAVNTEAFF. The gene calls are TRBV6-5 and TRBJ1-1, with D unresolved. Germline assignment: CDR1 MNHEY and CDR2 SVGAGI. There are 15 residues in the CDR3. The V end was cut by 0 bases, the J end by 0 bases, with 8 bases between.

The chain has TRBV7-9 and TRBJ2-5; TRBD1 or TRBD2 may be the D gene (5 bases each). Deletions cut 1 base from V and 4 bases from J, with 16 bases between. Germline loops: CDR1 SEHNR, CDR2 FQNEAQ (reference sequence). The CDR3 is 16 residues long. CDR3 amino acids: CASSLVTVGVGETQYF. The CDR3, as DNA: TGTGCCAGCAGCTTAGTGACCGTGGGGGTCGGAGAGACCCAGTACTTC.

V gene TRBV18 combines with J gene TRBJ1-1; D ambiguous. The CDR3 is 15 residues long. V was clipped by 1 base and J by 1 base, with 10 bases between them. Looked up from germline, CDR1 is KGHSH and CDR2 is LQKENI. This CDR3 reads CASSPRWQRNTEAFF. The CDR3 DNA sequence: TGTGCCAGCTCACCACGATGGCAGAGGAACACTGAAGCTTTCTTT.

The chain uses TRBV9 and TRBJ2-6, with TRBD2 identical over 8 bases. This CDR3 has 18 amino acids. Trimming took 6 bases from V and 2 from J; bases not matched to a gene: 13. Per the germline V gene, CDR1 is SGDLS and CDR2 is YYNGEE. CDR3 sequence (DNA): TGTGCCAGCACCCGTAGGGCAGCGGGGGACGCTGGGGCCAACGTCCTGACTTTC. Protein product: CASTRRAAGDAGANVLTF. The whole variable domain, filled in from reference TRBV9 and TRBJ2-6, reads DSGVTQTPKHLITATGQRVTLRCSPRSGDLSVYWYQQSLDQGLQFLIQYYNGEERAKGNILERFSAQQFPDLHSELNLSSLELGDSALYFCASTRRAAGDAGANVLTFGAGSRLTVL.

V gene TRBV7-9 combines with J gene TRBJ1-4; D remains ambiguous. The CDR3 is made up of 13 amino acids. Germline CDR1 reads SEHNR; CDR2 reads FQNEAQ (reference sequence). V gave up 5 bases and J gave up 8 bases, with 12 bases separating them. This CDR3 reads CASSQRMGEKLFF. The CDR3, as DNA: TGTGCCAGCAGCCAACGGATGGGGGAAAAACTGTTTTTT.

The V gene is TRBV7-3, the J gene TRBJ2-7, with TRBD1 matching 9 bases. Germline loops: CDR1 SGHTA, CDR2 FQGTGA. The V gene end was trimmed by 5 bases and the J gene end by 7 bases; junction bases not matched to a gene: 6. This CDR3 is 13 amino acids long. The CDR3 sequence is CASSAIQGAEQYF. In DNA, the CDR3 is TGTGCCAGCAGCGCGATACAGGGGGCTGAGCAGTACTTC. Using reference TRBV7-3 and TRBJ2-7 for the parts outside the CDR3, the full variable domain is GAGVSQTPSNKVTEKGKYVELRCDPISGHTALYWYRQSLGQGPEFLIYFQGTGAADDSGLPNDRFFAVRPEGSVSTLKIQRTERGDSAVYLCASSAIQGAEQYFGPGTRLTVT.

By frequency in the sample, this clone is medium-sized (0.01 to 0.1%). The chain uses TRBV7-6 and TRBJ2-2; 11 bases align to TRBD1. V lost 5 bases to trimming and J lost 5 bases; unmatched junction nucleotides: 7. CDR1 is SGHVS, CDR2 FNYEAQ, per germline. The length of the CDR3 is 16 residues. In DNA form, the CDR3 reads TGTGCCAGCAGCCCAGGGACAGGGGGTAAAACCGGGGAGCTGTTTTTT. Translation: CASSPGTGGKTGELFF.

This chain uses TRBV7-2 with TRBJ1-1, with TRBD1 matching 8 bases. The V segment lost 1 base and the J segment 1 base; nucleotides outside the gene matches: 8. The CDR3 is made up of 17 amino acids. Germline V gene lookup returns CDR1 SGHTA and CDR2 FQGNSA. This CDR3 reads CASSLGAPGGPNTEAFF. The DNA for the CDR3 is TGTGCCAGCAGCTTAGGAGCCCCAGGGGGCCCGAACACTGAAGCTTTCTTT.

The CDR3 bases are TGTGCCAGCAGCTTAGGGACGAGACTAGCACCGCAGTATTTT. Protein: CASSLGTRLAPQYF. The chain employs TRBV7-3 and TRBJ2-3; TRBD2 matches 7 bases. Germline CDR1 and CDR2: SGHTA and FQGTGA. This CDR3 region has 14 residues. J gave up 10 bases and V 2 bases, and 9 bases lay outside the gene matches.

The chain is built from TRBV7-2 and TRBJ1-2; 10 bases are shared with TRBD1. J was trimmed by 4 bases and V by 5 bases; bases with no gene match: 7. This CDR3 is built from 15 residues. CDR1 and CDR2 (germline): SGHTA, FQGNSA. CDR3 sequence reads: CASSPGQGIPYGYTF. The CDR3 region has the DNA TGTGCCAGCAGCCCGGGACAGGGGATACCCTATGGCTACACCTTC. Together with reference TRBV7-2 and TRBJ1-2, the CDR3 gives the full variable domain: GAGVSQSPSNKVTEKGKDVELRCDPISGHTALYWYRQSLGQGLEFLIYFQGNSAPDKSGLPSDRFSAERTGGSVSTLTIQRTQQEDSAVYLCASSPGQGIPYGYTFGSGTRLTVV.

The genes are TRBV27 and TRBJ2-3; a possible D gene is TRBD2 (6 bases). Trimming cost V 5 bases and J 6 bases, with 27 bases left between them. CDR3 size: 18 residues. Per the germline V gene, CDR1 is MNHEY and CDR2 is SMNVEV (reference sequence). The CDR3 DNA reads as TGTGCCAGCAGTCTAGGCCCCTTGACTAGTGGTACGTGGGATACGCAGTATTTT. It yields the protein CASSLGPLTSGTWDTQYF.

V and J are TRBV2 and TRBJ1-1, with a weak D call TRBD1 (6 bases). Germline assignment: CDR1 SNHLY and CDR2 FYNNEI. CDR3 length: 14 amino acids. The V end lost 1 base, the J end lost 4 bases, and 10 bases lay between the germline ends. The CDR3 reads CASSEVGGSTEAFF. CDR3 sequence (DNA): TGTGCCAGCAGTGAAGTCGGGGGCTCCACTGAAGCTTTCTTT.

This chain links TRBV5-1 with TRBJ1-1; D not resolved. V shed 4 bases and J shed 1 base, with 8 bases lying between them. The CDR3 is 13 residues long. CDR1 SGHRS and CDR2 YFSETQ come from the germline V gene. The chain's CDR3 is CASSPPRNTEAFF. The CDR3 nucleotides read TGCGCCAGCAGCCCGCCCCGGAACACTGAAGCTTTCTTT.

The chain joins TRBV5-4 to TRBJ1-6; 8 bases fit TRBD1. The CDR3 has 14 amino acids. V lost 10 bases to trimming and J lost 10 bases; unmatched junction nucleotides: 13. CDR1 SGHNT and CDR2 YYREEE come from the germline V gene (reference sequence). CDR3 bases: TGTGCCGGCACCCCCGACAGGGGAAAATCACCCCTCCACTTT. Translated: CAGTPDRGKSPLHF.

The chain recombines TRBV18 with TRBJ2-2; 10 nucleotides agree with TRBD2. This CDR3 is 15 amino acids long. V lost 5 bases, J lost 0 bases, and 0 bases stayed unmatched. CDR1 and CDR2 from the germline V gene are KGHSH and LQKENI. The CDR3 protein is CASSTSGANTGELFF. The CDR3 DNA is TGTGCCAGCTCAACTAGCGGGGCGAACACCGGGGAGCTGTTTTTT.

The genes are TRBV5-1 and TRBJ2-3; D is uncertain. This CDR3 is built from 13 residues. From germline, CDR1 is SGHRS and CDR2 YFSETQ. Trimming stripped 8 bases from V and 3 bases from J, with 13 bases between. Written as DNA, the CDR3 is TGCGCCAGTACAACGCACCAAACAGATACGCAGTATTTT. Protein product: CASTTHQTDTQYF. The full variable domain, completed using reference TRBV5-1 and TRBJ2-3, is KAGVTQTPRYLIKTRGQQVTLSCSPISGHRSVSWYQQTPGQGLQFLFEYFSETQRNKGNFPGRFSGRQFSNSRSEMNVSTLELGDSALYLCASTTHQTDTQYFGPGTRLTVL.

The chain is built from TRBV2 and TRBJ2-2; 10 nucleotides agree with TRBD2. CDR1 is SNHLY, CDR2 FYNNEI, per germline. The CDR3 runs to 17 residues. The J segment lost 6 bases and the V segment lost 5 bases, leaving 12 bases of the junction unmatched. This CDR3 reads CASSRSGGEAGSGELFF. The CDR3 coding sequence is TGTGCCAGCAGTCGAAGCGGGGGGGAAGCAGGATCCGGGGAGCTGTTTTTT.

The gene calls are TRBV5-1 and TRBJ2-3, with TRBD2 identical over 11 bases. The germline V gene encodes CDR1 SGHRS and CDR2 YFSETQ. Unmatched junction bases numbered 4, after V lost 3 bases and J lost 4 bases. This CDR3 has 15 amino acids. The CDR3 nucleotides read TGCGCCAGCAGCTCGGTGACTAGCGGGGCAGATACGCAGTATTTT. Residues: CASSSVTSGADTQYF. Using reference TRBV5-1 and TRBJ2-3 for the parts outside the CDR3, the full variable domain is KAGVTQTPRYLIKTRGQQVTLSCSPISGHRSVSWYQQTPGQGLQFLFEYFSETQRNKGNFPGRFSGRQFSNSRSEMNVSTLELGDSALYLCASSSVTSGADTQYFGPGTRLTVL.

The chain recombines TRBV2 with TRBJ1-1, with D maybe TRBD1 (6 bases). The CDR3 extends over 13 amino acids. V shed 5 bases and J shed 0 bases, with 7 bases lying between them. CDR1 and CDR2 (germline): SNHLY, FYNNEI. Written as DNA, the CDR3 is TGTGCCAGCAGTCGGGACATGAACACTGAAGCTTTCTTT. It encodes CASSRDMNTEAFF.

The chain has TRBV19 and TRBJ2-5; possible D gene TRBD2, 5 bases. The CDR3 contains 15 residues. Trimming pared 5 bases from V and 1 base from J, leaving 14 bases between. Germline V lookup: CDR1 LNHDA, CDR2 SQIVND (reference sequence). The CDR3 bases are TGTGCCAGTAGTCCTCGGAGGAGCGGCCAAGAGACCCAGTACTTC. Its translation: CASSPRRSGQETQYF.

The rearrangement links TRBV27 to TRBJ1-5, with D uncertain. The CDR3 runs to 13 residues. V lost 6 bases and J 3 bases, leaving 9 bases between the germline ends. In germline, CDR1 is MNHEY, CDR2 SMNVEV (reference sequence). Here the CDR3 DNA reads TGTGCCAGCAGGTTGGGCCTCAATCAGCCCCAGCATTTT. This codes for CASRLGLNQPQHF.

This chain joins TRBV30 and TRBJ1-1; D perhaps matches TRBD1 (6 bases). The germline gives CDR1 GTSNPN, CDR2 SVGIG (reference sequence). V dropped 4 bases and J dropped 8 bases, with 20 bases sitting between them. This CDR3 is built from 14 residues. CDR3 loop: CAWKGGHLRGEAFF. The CDR3 DNA sequence: TGTGCCTGGAAAGGGGGACACCTAAGGGGGGAAGCTTTCTTT.

The CDR3 coding sequence is TGTGCCAGCCCCCGTTATGTGGGGGGGCCTGATACGCAGTATTTT. Encoded protein: CASPRYVGGPDTQYF. The chain recombines TRBV7-2 with TRBJ2-3; D is possibly TRBD2 (7 bases). The CDR3 length is 15 residues. Trimming removed 8 bases at V and 6 bases at J, with 21 bases between. From germline, CDR1 is SGHTA and CDR2 FQGNSA.

The V and J genes are TRBV9 and TRBJ1-2; D gene ambiguous. This CDR3 spans 14 amino acids. Trimming cost V 3 bases and J 8 bases, with 17 bases left between them. Germline V gives CDR1 SGDLS, CDR2 YYNGEE. DNA of the CDR3: TGTGCCAGCAGCGCACAGACCCTGATGGGCGGCTACACCTTC. Protein sequence: CASSAQTLMGGYTF.

This clone was counted once. The V and J genes are TRBV6-1 and TRBJ1-2; TRBD1 matches at 7 bases. The CDR3 sequence is 17 residues long. Germline V lookup: CDR1 MNHNS, CDR2 SASEGT. V shed 1 base, J shed 8 bases, and the junction held 16 bases outside the gene matches. CDR3 in amino acids: CASSEGFHYRGSAGYTF. CDR3 bases: TGTGCCAGCAGTGAAGGATTTCACTACAGGGGCTCGGCAGGCTACACCTTC.

The rearrangement joins TRBV16 to TRBJ2-7, with D possibly matching TRBD1 (7 bases). The CDR3 length is 14 residues. Per germline, CDR1 KGHSY and CDR2 FQNENV. With 0 bases removed from V and 4 bases from J, the gap between germline ends came to 10 bases. In DNA, the CDR3 is TGTGCCAGCAGCCAATCCAGGGGGGCGTACGAGCAGTACTTC. Translation: CASSQSRGAYEQYF. The full variable domain, rest sourced from reference TRBV16 and TRBJ2-7, is GEEVAQTPKHLVRGEGQKAKLYCAPIKGHSYVFWYQQVLKNEFKFLISFQNENVFDETGMPKERFSAKCLPNSPCSLEIQATKLEDSAVYFCASSQSRGAYEQYFGPGTRLTVT.

The rearrangement uses TRBV7-2 and TRBJ2-7; 8 nucleotides agree with TRBD1. In germline, CDR1 is SGHTA, CDR2 FQGNSA. There are 14 residues in the CDR3. J gave up 3 bases and V 5 bases, and 6 bases lay outside the gene matches. In nucleotides, the CDR3 is TGTGCCAGCAGCCACCGGGACAGGAGCTACGAGCAGTACTTC. Amino acids: CASSHRDRSYEQYF. The complete variable domain, with remaining parts taken from reference TRBV7-2 and TRBJ2-7, reads GAGVSQSPSNKVTEKGKDVELRCDPISGHTALYWYRQSLGQGLEFLIYFQGNSAPDKSGLPSDRFSAERTGGSVSTLTIQRTQQEDSAVYLCASSHRDRSYEQYFGPGTRLTVT.